This T cell receptor beta chain was identified in a study of blood T cell repertoires in COVID-19. TCRdb's copy holds only in-frame clones and misses some; the assay was immunoSEQ multiplex PCR. The data contain about 28,000 clones, approximately 81% of them singletons. The CDR3 is 15 residues long. Germline values: CDR1 LGHDT, CDR2 YNNKEL (reference sequence). The V gene lost 1 base and the J gene lost 5 bases, with 14 bases spanning the gap. The sequence was obtained from an older woman with acute or convalescent COVID-19. The J gene is TRBJ2-5, the V gene TRBV3-1 (or the pseudogene TRBV3-2); TRBD2 is a possible D gene (5 bases). The sample taken for sequencing was peripheral blood. Written as DNA, the CDR3 is TGTGCCAGCAGCCAAGCTTGGGGTAGAGGGGAGACCCAGTACTTC. Its translation is CASSQAWGRGETQYF.